This entry concerns a single T cell receptor beta chain. What it recognizes is unknown. The treatment here: about 20 received Ad26.COV2.S at low or high dose, single or two shots; about 5 received placebo; per-sample allocation not given. Each sample was drawn 63 days after the first injection (of vaccine or placebo). SARS-CoV-2 spike from the Wuhan strain was encoded by the vaccine, an Ad26 vector. These data are taken from a study of Ad26.COV2.S vaccination and SARS-CoV-2 variants. Looking at the study overall: Enrollment placed the donor in the COV1001 Ad26.COV2.S trial arm. Once, or twice with 56 days between doses, Ad26.COV2.S was given intramuscularly. General study findings and limits: People who got the vaccine had more spike-specific TCR breadth than people who got placebo.

Here immunoSEQ multiplex PCR was the method, and the copy in TCRdb shows in-frame clones only, minus some. The repertoire holds about 320,000 clones, with roughly 90% as singletons. Trimming left V 1 base short and J 10 bases short, with 18 bases between. CDR1 is SGHDT and CDR2 is YYEEEE in the germline V gene. The CDR3 spans 15 residues. This material consisted of peripheral blood, taken in a trial of Ad26.COV2.S vaccine versus placebo. J is TRBJ2-1 and V is TRBV5-6; a weak D match, TRBD2 (6 bases). The receptor's source is a person aged 18 to 65 who received the Ad26.COV2.S COVID-19 vaccine or a placebo. The DNA of the CDR3 is TGTGCCAGCAGCTTGAGCGGGCTGGGGGGTGGGGAGCAGTTCTTC. Its translation is CASSLSGLGGGEQFF.